This TCR beta chain was retrieved from a study of tumor-infiltrating lymphocytes in localized non-small cell lung cancer. Study information: Tumor tissue and non-adjacent uninvolved lung came from each patient.

The method was immunoSEQ multiplex PCR; TCRdb's version includes in-frame clones alone and lacks a portion of them. The table has about 10,000 clones, about 77% seen once. This CDR3 is 14 amino acids long. Germline CDR1 LNHDA, CDR2 SQIVND (reference sequence). V dropped 4 bases and J dropped 1 base, with 7 bases sitting between them. The sequence derives from a human donor with non-small cell lung cancer. The chain combines TRBV19 with TRBJ2-2; D call uncertain. The sample was uninvolved lung tissue not adjacent to the tumor. This CDR3 reads CASSKSWNTGELFF. The CDR3 DNA sequence: TGTGCCAGTAGTAAATCCTGGAACACCGGGGAGCTGTTTTTT.